The clone carrying this TCR beta chain was seen many times. This CDR3 is 15 amino acids long. V gave up 7 bases and J gave up 2 bases; unmatched junction bases: 10. Germline CDR1 MNHNS, CDR2 SASEGT. TCRdb independently ran MiXCR on the reads; one entry per CDR3 protein. The sample comprises about 360,000 distinct CDR3 sequences, around 18% of which are singletons, and less than 9.5% rests with the top ten. The data derive from a study of T cell repertoires in cytomegalovirus infection. The rearrangement uses TRBV6-1 and TRBJ2-7; 8 positions agree with TRBD1. Sequenced input: PBMCs. This sequence was found in a human donor in good health (CMV status not recorded). Some clones in this sample may be carry-over from other donors' samples. The CDR3 coding sequence is TGTGCCAGCATGGTCCACGGGACAGGAGCCTACGAGCAGTACTTC. It is translated as CASMVHGTGAYEQYF.